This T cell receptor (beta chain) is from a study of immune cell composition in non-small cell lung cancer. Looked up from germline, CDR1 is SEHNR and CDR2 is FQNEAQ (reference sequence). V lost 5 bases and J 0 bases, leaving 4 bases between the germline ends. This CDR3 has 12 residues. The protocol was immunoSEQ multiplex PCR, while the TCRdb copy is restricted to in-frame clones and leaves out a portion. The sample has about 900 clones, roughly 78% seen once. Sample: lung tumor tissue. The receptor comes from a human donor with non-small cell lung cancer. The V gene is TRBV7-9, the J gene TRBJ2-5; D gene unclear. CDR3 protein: CASSLNQETQYF. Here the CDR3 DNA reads TGTGCCAGCAGCCTCAACCAAGAGACCCAGTACTTC.